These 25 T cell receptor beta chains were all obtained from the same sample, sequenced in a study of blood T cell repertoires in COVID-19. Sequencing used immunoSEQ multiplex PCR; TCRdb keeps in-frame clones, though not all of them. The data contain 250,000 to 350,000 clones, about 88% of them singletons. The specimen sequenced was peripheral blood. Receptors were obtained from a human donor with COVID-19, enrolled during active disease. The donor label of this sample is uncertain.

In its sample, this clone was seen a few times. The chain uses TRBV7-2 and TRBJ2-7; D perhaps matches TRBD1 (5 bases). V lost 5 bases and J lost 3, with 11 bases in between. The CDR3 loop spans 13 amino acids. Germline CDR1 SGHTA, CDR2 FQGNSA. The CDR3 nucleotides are TGTGCCAGCAGCCAGCCTACAGGCTACGAGCAGTACTTC. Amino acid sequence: CASSQPTGYEQYF.

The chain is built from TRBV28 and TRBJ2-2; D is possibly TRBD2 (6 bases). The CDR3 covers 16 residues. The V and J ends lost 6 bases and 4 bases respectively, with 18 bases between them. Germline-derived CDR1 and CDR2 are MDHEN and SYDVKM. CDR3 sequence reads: CASSAPRRDPTGELFF. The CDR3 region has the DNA TGTGCCAGCAGCGCACCGCGGCGGGACCCCACCGGGGAGCTGTTTTTT.

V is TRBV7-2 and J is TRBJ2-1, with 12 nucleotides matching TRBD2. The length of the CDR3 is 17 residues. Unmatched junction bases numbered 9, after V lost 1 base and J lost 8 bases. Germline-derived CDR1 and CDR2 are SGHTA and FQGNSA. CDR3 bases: TGTGCCAGCAGCTTAGTGACTAGCGGGAGTATTAGGGATGAGCAGTTCTTC. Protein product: CASSLVTSGSIRDEQFF.

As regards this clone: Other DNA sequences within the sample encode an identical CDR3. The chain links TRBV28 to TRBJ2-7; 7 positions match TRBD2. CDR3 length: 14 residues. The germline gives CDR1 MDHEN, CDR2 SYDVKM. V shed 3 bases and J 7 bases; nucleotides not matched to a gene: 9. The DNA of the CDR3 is TGTGCCAGCAGTTTTCCGTCTAGGGGAGGGGAGCAGTACTTC. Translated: CASSFPSRGGEQYF.

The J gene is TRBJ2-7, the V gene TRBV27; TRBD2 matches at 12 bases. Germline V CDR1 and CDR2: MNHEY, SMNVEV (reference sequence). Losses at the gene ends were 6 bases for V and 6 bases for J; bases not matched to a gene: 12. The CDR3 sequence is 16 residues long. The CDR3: CASRITSGRLGTEQYF. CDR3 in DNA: TGTGCCAGCAGAATTACTAGCGGGAGGTTGGGGACCGAGCAGTACTTC.

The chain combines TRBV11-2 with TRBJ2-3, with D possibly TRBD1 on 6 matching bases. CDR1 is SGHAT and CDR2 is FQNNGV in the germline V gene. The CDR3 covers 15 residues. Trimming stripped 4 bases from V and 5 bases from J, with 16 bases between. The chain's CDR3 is CASSSQGRGLDTQYF. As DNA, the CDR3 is TGTGCCAGCAGCTCGCAGGGGAGAGGGTTAGATACGCAGTATTTT.

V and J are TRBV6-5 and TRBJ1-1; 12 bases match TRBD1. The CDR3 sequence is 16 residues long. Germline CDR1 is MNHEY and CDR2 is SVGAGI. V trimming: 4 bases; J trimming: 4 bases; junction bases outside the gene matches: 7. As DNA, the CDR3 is TGTGCCAGCAGTTTAGGGACAGGGGGCGTGAGCACTGAAGCTTTCTTT. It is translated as CASSLGTGGVSTEAFF.

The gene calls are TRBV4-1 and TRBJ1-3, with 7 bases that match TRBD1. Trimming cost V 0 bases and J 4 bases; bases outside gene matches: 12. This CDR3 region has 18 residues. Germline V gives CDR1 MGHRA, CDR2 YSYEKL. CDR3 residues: CASSQDWVGTVDGNTIYF. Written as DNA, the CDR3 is TGCGCCAGCAGCCAAGACTGGGTTGGGACAGTTGACGGAAACACCATATATTTT.

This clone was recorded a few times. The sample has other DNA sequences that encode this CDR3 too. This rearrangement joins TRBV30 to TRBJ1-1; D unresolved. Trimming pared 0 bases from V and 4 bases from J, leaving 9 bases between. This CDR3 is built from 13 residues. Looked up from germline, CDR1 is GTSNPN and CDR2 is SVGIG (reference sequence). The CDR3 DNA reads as TGTGCCTGGAGTGTAAGCGTTTCCACTGAAGCTTTCTTT. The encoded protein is CAWSVSVSTEAFF.

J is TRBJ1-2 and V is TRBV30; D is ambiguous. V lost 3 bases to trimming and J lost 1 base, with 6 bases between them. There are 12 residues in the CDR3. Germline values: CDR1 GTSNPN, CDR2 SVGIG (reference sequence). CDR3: CAWSGDNYGYTF. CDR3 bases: TGTGCCTGGAGCGGGGATAACTATGGCTACACCTTC.

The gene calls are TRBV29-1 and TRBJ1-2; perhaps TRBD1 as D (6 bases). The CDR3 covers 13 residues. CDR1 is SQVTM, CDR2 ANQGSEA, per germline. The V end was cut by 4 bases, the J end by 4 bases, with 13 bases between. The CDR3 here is CSVGEGDGYGYTF. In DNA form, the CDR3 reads TGCAGCGTTGGGGAGGGGGACGGCTATGGCTACACCTTC.

The CDR3 is CSVQQGPNTEAFF. The CDR3 DNA is TGCAGCGTTCAGCAGGGGCCAAACACTGAAGCTTTCTTT. The V gene is TRBV29-1, the J gene TRBJ1-1; possibly TRBD1 for D (6 bases). V shed 5 bases and J shed 2 bases, with 12 bases lying between them. The CDR3 spans 13 residues. Germline CDR1 and CDR2: SQVTM and ANQGSEA. The full variable domain, rest sourced from reference TRBV29-1 and TRBJ1-1, is SAVISQKPSRDICQRGTSLTIQCQVDSQVTMMFWYRQQPGQSLTLIATANQGSEATYESGFVIDKFPISRPNLTFSTLTVSNMSPEDSSIYLCSVQQGPNTEAFFGQGTRLTVV.

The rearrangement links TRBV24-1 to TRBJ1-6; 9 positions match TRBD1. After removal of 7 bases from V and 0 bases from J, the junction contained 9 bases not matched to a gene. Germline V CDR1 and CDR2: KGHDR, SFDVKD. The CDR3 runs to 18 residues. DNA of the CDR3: TGTGCCACCAGCCCACACAGGGGGCTAAGCTCCTATAATTCACCCCTCCACTTT. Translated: CATSPHRGLSSYNSPLHF.

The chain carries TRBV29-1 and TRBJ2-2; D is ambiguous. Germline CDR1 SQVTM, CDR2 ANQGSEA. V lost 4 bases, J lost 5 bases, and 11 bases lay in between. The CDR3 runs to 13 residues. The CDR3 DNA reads TGCAGCGTTGTCACCACCAGGACCGGGGAGCTGTTTTTT. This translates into CSVVTTRTGELFF.

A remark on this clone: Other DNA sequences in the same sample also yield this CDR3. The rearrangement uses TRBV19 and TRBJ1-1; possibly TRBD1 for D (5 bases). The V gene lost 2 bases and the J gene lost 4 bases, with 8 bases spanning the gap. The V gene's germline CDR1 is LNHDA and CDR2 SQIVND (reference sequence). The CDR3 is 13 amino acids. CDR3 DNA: TGTGCCAGTAGTATACAGGGAAGCACTGAAGCTTTCTTT. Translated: CASSIQGSTEAFF. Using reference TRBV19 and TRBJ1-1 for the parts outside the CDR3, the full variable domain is DGGITQSPKYLFRKEGQNVTLSCEQNLNHDAMYWYRQDPGQGLRLIYYSQIVNDFQKGDIAEGYSVSREKKESFPLTVTSAQKNPTAFYLCASSIQGSTEAFFGQGTRLTVV.

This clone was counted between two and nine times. CDR3 DNA: TGTGCCAGCAGCTTTGACAGGGTTCCGGCTTCACCCCTCCACTTT. This encodes CASSFDRVPASPLHF. V is TRBV5-4 and J is TRBJ1-6, with 7 positions matching TRBD1. Germline assignment: CDR1 SGHNT and CDR2 YYREEE (reference sequence). The ends lost 2 bases at V and 9 bases at J; junction bases unmatched: 8. The CDR3 has 15 amino acids.

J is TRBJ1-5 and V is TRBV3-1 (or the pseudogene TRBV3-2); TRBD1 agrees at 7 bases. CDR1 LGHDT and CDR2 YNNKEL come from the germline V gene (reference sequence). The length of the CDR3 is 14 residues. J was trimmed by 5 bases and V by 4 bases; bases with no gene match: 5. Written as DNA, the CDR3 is TGTGCCAGCAGCCCCGGGACAGCTCATCAGCCCCAGCATTTT. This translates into CASSPGTAHQPQHF.

The DNA of the CDR3 is TGTGCCTGCACGGACAGGGGGCAATCACCCCTCCACTTT. Translating it yields CACTDRGQSPLHF. The rearrangement uses TRBV30 and TRBJ1-6; 11 nucleotides align to TRBD1. This CDR3 is built from 13 residues. From germline, CDR1 is GTSNPN and CDR2 SVGIG (reference sequence). The ends lost 6 bases at V and 10 bases at J; junction bases unmatched: 5.

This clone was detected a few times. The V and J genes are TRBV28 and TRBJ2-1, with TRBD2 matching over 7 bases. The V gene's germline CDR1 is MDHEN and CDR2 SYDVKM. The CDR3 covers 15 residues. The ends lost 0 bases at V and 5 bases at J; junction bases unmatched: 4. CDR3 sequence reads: CASSLWSGTHNEQFF. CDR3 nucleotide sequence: TGTGCCAGCAGTTTATGGAGCGGGACCCACAATGAGCAGTTCTTC.

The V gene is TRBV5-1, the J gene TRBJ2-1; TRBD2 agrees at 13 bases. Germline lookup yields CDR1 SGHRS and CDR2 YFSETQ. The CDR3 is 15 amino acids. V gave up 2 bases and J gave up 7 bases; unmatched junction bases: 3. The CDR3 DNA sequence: TGCGCCAGCAGCTTTAGGACTAGCGGGGGAAATGAGCAGTTCTTC. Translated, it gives CASSFRTSGGNEQFF.

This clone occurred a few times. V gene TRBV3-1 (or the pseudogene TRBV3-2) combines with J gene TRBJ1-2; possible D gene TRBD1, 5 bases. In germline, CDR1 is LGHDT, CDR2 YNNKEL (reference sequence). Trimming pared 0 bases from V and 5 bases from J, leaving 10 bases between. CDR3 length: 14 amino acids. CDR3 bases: TGTGCCAGCAGCCAAGACCCAGGGAGGTATGGCTACACCTTC. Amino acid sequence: CASSQDPGRYGYTF.

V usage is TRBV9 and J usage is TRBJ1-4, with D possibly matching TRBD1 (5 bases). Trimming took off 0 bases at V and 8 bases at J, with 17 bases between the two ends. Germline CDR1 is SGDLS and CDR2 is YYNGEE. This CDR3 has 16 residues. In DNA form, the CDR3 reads TGTGCCAGCAGCGTAGGATATGGGGGGGAACCCGAAAAACTGTTTTTT. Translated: CASSVGYGGEPEKLFF.

This CDR3 is CASDGGITDTQYF. In DNA form, the CDR3 reads TGCGCCAGCGACGGGGGAATCACAGATACGCAGTATTTT. The rearrangement links TRBV5-1 to TRBJ2-3, with a possible D match to TRBD2 (6 bases). CDR1 SGHRS and CDR2 YFSETQ come from the germline V gene. This CDR3 has 13 amino acids. Trimming cost V 7 bases and J 2 bases, with 11 bases left between them.

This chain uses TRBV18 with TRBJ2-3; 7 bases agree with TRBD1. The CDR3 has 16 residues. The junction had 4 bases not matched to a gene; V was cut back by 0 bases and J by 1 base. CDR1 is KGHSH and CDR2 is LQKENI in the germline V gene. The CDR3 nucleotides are TGTGCCAGCTCACCACCTGTCGGGACAGGCACAGATACGCAGTATTTT. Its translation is CASSPPVGTGTDTQYF.

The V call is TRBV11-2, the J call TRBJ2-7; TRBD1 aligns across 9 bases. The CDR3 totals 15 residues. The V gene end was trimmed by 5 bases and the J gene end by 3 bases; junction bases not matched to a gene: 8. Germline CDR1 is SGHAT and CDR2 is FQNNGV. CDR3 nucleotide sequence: TGTGCCAGCAGCGCTCCGGGACAGGGATTCTACGAGCAGTACTTC. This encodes CASSAPGQGFYEQYF.